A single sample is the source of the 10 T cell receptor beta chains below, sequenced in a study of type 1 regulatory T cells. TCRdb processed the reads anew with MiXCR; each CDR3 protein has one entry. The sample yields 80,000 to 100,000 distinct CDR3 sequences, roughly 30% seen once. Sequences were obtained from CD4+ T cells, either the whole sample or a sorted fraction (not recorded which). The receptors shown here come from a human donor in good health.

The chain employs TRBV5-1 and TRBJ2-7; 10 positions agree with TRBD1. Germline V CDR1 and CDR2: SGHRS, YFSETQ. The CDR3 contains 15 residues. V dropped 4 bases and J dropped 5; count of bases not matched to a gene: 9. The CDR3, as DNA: TGCGCCAGCAGCCGCCGACAGGGGGCTTTAAACGAGCAGTACTTC. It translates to CASSRRQGALNEQYF.

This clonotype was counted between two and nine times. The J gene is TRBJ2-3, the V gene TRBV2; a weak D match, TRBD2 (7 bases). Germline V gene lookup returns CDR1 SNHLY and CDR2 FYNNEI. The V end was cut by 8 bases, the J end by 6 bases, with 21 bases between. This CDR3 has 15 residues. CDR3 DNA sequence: TGTGCCAGCGAAGCGGGACAACAATTCCCGGATACGCAGTATTTT. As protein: CASEAGQQFPDTQYF.

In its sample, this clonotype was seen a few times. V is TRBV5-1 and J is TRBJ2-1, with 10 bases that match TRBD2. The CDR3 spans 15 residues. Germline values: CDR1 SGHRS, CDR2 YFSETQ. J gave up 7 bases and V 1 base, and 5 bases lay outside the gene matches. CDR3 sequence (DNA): TGCGCCAGCAGCTTGAGGCTAGCGGGAGCTAATGAGCAGTTCTTC. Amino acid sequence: CASSLRLAGANEQFF.

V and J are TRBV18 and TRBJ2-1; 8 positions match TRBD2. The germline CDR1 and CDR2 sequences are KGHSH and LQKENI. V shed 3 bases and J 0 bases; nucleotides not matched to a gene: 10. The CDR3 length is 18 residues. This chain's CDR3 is CASSPLPLSGISYNEQFF. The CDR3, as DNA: TGTGCCAGCTCACCCCTCCCTCTTAGCGGGATCTCCTACAATGAGCAGTTCTTC.

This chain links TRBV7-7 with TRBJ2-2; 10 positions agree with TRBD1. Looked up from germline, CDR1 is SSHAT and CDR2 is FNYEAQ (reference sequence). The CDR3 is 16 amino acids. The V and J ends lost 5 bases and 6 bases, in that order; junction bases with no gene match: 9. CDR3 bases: TGTGCCAGCAGCCCGCGGACAGGGGGTAAATCCGGGGAGCTGTTTTTT. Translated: CASSPRTGGKSGELFF.

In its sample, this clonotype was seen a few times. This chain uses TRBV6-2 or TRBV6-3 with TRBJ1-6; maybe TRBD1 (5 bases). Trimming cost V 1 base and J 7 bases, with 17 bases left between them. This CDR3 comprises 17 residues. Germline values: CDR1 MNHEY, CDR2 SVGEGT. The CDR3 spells CASSYLSPGRTNSPLHF. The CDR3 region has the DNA TGTGCCAGCAGTTACTTGAGTCCGGGACGGACAAATTCACCCCTCCACTTT.

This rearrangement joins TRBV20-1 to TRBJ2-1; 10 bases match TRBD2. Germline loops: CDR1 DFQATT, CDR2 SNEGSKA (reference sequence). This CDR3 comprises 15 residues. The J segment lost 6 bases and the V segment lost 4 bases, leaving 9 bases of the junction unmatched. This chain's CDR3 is CSATPTSGFRNEQFF. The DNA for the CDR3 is TGCAGTGCTACCCCGACTAGCGGGTTCCGCAATGAGCAGTTCTTC.

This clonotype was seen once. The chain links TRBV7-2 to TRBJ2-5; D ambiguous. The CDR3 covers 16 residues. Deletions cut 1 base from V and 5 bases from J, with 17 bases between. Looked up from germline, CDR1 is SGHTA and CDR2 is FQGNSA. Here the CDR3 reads CASSLETSPGAETQYF. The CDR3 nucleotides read TGTGCCAGCAGCTTAGAAACCTCACCCGGAGCGGAGACCCAGTACTTC.

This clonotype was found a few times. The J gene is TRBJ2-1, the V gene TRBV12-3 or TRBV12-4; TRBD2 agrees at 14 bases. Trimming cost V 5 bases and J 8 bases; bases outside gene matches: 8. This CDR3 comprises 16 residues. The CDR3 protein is CASSPGLAGGTDEQFF. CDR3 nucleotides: TGTGCCAGCAGTCCCGGACTAGCGGGAGGAACGGATGAGCAGTTCTTC.

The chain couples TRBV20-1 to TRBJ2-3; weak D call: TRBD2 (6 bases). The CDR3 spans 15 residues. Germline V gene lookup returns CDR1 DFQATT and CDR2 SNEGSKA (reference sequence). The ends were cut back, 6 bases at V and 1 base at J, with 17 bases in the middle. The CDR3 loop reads CSAPATERGTDTQYF. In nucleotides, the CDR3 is TGCAGTGCCCCAGCAACGGAGCGGGGCACAGATACGCAGTATTTT.